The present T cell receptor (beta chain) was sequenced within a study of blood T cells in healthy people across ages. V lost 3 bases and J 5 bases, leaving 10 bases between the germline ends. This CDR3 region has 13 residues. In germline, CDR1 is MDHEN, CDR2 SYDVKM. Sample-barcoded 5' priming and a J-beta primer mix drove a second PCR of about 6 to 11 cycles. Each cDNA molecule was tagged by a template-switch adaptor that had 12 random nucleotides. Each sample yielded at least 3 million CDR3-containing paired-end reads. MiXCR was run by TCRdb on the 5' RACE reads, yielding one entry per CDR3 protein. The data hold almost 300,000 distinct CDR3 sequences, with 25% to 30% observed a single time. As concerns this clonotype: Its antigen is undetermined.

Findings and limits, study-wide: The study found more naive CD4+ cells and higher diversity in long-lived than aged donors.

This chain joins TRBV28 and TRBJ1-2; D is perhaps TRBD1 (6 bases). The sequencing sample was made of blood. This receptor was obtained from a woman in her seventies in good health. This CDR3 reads CASSLRQGYGYTF. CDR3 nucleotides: TGTGCCAGCAGTTTGAGGCAGGGGTATGGCTACACCTTC.